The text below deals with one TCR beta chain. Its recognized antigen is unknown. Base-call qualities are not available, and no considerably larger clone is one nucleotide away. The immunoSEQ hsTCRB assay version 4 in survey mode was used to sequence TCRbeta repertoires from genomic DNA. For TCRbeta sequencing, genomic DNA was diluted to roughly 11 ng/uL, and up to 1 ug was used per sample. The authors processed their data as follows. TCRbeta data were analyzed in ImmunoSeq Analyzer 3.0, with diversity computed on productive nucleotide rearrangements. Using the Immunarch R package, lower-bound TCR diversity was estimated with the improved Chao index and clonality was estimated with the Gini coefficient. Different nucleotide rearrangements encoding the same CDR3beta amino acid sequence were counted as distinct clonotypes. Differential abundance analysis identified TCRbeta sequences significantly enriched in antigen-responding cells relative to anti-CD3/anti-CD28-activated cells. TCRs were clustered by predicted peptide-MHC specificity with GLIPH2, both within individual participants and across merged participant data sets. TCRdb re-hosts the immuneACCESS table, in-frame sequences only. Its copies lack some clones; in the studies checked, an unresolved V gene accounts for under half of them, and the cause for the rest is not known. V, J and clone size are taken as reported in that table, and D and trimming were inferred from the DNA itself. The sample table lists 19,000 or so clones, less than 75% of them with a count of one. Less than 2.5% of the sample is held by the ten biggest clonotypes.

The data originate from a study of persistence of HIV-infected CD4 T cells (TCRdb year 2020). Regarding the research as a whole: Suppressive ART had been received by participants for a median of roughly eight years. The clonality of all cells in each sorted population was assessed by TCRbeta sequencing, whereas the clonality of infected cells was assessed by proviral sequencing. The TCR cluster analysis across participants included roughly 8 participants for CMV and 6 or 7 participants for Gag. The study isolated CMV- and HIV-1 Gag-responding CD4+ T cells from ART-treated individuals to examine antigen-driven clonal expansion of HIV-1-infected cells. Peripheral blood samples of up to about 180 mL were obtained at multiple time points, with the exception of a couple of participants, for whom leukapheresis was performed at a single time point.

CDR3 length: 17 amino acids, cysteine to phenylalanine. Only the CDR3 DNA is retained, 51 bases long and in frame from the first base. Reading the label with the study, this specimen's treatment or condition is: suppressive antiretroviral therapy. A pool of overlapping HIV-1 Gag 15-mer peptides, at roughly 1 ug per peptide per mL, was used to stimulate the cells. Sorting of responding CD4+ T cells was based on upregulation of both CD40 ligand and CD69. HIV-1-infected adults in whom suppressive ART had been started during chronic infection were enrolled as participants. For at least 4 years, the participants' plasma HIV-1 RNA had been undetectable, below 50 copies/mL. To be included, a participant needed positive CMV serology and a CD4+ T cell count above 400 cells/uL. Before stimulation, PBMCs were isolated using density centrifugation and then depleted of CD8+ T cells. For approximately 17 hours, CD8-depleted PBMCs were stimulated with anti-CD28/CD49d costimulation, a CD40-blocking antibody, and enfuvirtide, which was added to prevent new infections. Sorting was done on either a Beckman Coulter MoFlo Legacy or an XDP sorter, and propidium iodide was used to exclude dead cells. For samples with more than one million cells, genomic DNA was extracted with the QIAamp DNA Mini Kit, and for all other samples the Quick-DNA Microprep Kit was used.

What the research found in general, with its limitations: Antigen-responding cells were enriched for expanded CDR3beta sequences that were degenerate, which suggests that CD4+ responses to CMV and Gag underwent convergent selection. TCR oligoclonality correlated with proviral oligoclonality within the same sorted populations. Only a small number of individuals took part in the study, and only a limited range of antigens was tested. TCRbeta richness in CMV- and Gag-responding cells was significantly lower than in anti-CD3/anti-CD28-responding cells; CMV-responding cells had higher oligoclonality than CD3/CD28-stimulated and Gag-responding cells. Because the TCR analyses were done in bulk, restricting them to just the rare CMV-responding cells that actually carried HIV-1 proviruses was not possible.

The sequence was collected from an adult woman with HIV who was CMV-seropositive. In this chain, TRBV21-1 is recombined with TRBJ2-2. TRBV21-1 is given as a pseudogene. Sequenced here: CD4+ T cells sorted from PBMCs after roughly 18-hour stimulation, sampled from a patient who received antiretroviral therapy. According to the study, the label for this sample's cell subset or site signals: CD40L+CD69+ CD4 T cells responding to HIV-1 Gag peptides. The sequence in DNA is TGTGCCAGCAGCAAATTGGGTTCGGGGCTGTACACCGGGGAGCTGTTTTTT. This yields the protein CASSKLGSGLYTGELFF.